The present T cell receptor beta chain was sequenced within a study of T cell responses to AZD1222 COVID-19 vaccine. General study findings and limits: Recipients of AZD1222 seropositive at baseline numbered only 6 or 7. Donors were largely white British and mainly female; clonal diversity was possibly underestimated.

Pooled together were second doses at about 4 or about 12 weeks. TCRdb keeps only in-frame clones here, not all; method: immunoSEQ multiplex PCR. The table shows some 150,000 clones, with over 85% occurring only once. A note on this clone: Its specificity is not known.

Per germline, CDR1 MDHEN and CDR2 SYDVKM. This CDR3 contains 16 residues. Trimming removed 2 bases at V and 4 bases at J, with 17 bases between. This clonotype originated in an adult who received the AZD1222 COVID-19 vaccine. The chain uses TRBV28 and TRBJ1-2; a possible D gene is TRBD1 (6 bases). The sample in question was peripheral blood, obtained 28 days after the second AZD1222 dose. The CDR3 spells CASSLVGTGRAYGYTF. CDR3 nucleotide sequence: TGTGCCAGCAGTTTAGTCGGTACAGGGCGGGCCTATGGCTACACCTTC.